Below are 10 T cell receptor beta chains sequenced from a single sample in a study of Ad26.COV2.S vaccination and SARS-CoV-2 variants. Some clones are missing from TCRdb's copy, which holds only in-frame ones; the method was immunoSEQ multiplex PCR. The sample includes 350,000 to 400,000 clones, about nine tenths seen only once; the top ten take roughly 3.5%. Treatment: approximately 18 received Ad26.COV2.S at low or high dose, single or two shots; 5 received placebo; per-sample allocation not given. Samples came from day 63 after the first vaccine or placebo injection. The source was peripheral blood, collected in a trial of Ad26.COV2.S vaccine versus placebo. These receptors all stem from a person between 18 and 60 years old who received the Ad26.COV2.S COVID-19 vaccine or a placebo.

There are a few counts of this clone. The genes are TRBV18 and TRBJ1-5, with D maybe TRBD1 (6 bases). CDR1 KGHSH and CDR2 LQKENI come from the germline V gene. The V and J ends lost 2 bases and 9 bases respectively, with 14 bases between them. The CDR3 spans 14 residues. The DNA for the CDR3 is TGTGCCAGCTCACCAACAGGGCTGGGTAGGCCCCAGCATTTT. Its translation: CASSPTGLGRPQHF. The entire variable domain, with the rest obtained from reference TRBV18 and TRBJ1-5, is as follows: NAGVMQNPRHLVRRRGQEARLRCSPMKGHSHVYWYRQLPEEGLKFMVYLQKENIIDESGMPKERFSAEFPKEGPSILRIQQVVRGDSAAYFCASSPTGLGRPQHFGDGTRLSIL.

V is TRBV30 and J is TRBJ1-4; D is unclear. Trimming pared 0 bases from V and 3 bases from J, leaving 8 bases between. The germline CDR1 and CDR2 sequences are GTSNPN and SVGIG (reference sequence). This CDR3 contains 14 residues. The DNA for the CDR3 is TGTGCCTGGAGTGTGGAGTGGCCTAATGAAAAACTGTTTTTT. Its translation is CAWSVEWPNEKLFF.

The chain links TRBV6-2 or TRBV6-3 to TRBJ2-3; TRBD1 aligns across 7 bases. Germline lookup yields CDR1 MNHEY and CDR2 SVGEGT. Unmatched junction bases numbered 5, after V lost 2 bases and J lost 0 bases. This CDR3 has 16 residues. The DNA for the CDR3 is TGTGCCAGCAGTTACGGGGACAGCCAGAGCACAGATACGCAGTATTTT. Residues: CASSYGDSQSTDTQYF.

Details on this clone: A clone one base away is much larger, so this may be a read error. Other DNA sequences within the sample encode an identical CDR3. J is TRBJ1-1 and V is TRBV29-1; the D gene is possibly TRBD1 (5 bases). In germline, CDR1 is SQVTM, CDR2 ANQGSEA. Between the trimmed V and J ends, which lost 6 bases and 5 bases, there was a span of 7 bases. The length of the CDR3 is 10 residues. The CDR3 sequence is CSVGGTEAFF. The CDR3 DNA reads as TGCAGCGTCGGGGGGACTGAAGCTTTCTTT.

This chain links TRBV3-1 (or the pseudogene TRBV3-2) with TRBJ1-2, with D hard to call. This CDR3 spans 13 amino acids. In germline, CDR1 is LGHDT, CDR2 YNNKEL (reference sequence). With 3 bases removed from V and 2 bases from J, the gap between germline ends came to 7 bases. CDR3 region: CASSHGRNYGYTF. The CDR3 DNA reads TGTGCCAGCAGCCATGGTAGGAACTATGGCTACACCTTC.

The gene calls are TRBV5-6 and TRBJ2-3; 9 nucleotides agree with TRBD2. Per germline, CDR1 SGHDT and CDR2 YYEEEE. V lost 4 bases, J lost 4 bases, and 13 bases stayed unmatched. The CDR3 has 17 residues. CDR3 DNA sequence: TGTGCCAGCAGCCCGGGCGGGGGGGCCGGTTCTCCAGATACGCAGTATTTT. This encodes CASSPGGGAGSPDTQYF.

This clone showed up just once. The V call is TRBV3-1 (or the pseudogene TRBV3-2), the J call TRBJ2-3; 10 bases line up with TRBD2. The CDR3 runs to 14 residues. Germline assignment: CDR1 LGHDT and CDR2 YNNKEL (reference sequence). The ends lost 3 bases at V and 5 bases at J; junction bases unmatched: 2. The DNA of the CDR3 is TGTGCCAGCAGCCATAGCGGGGGGTTAGATACGCAGTATTTT. It yields the protein CASSHSGGLDTQYF.

The rearrangement links TRBV11-2 to TRBJ1-1; D may be TRBD1 (5 bases). Germline CDR1 is SGHAT and CDR2 is FQNNGV. The CDR3 is 12 amino acids. With 5 bases removed from V and 10 bases from J, the gap between germline ends came to 14 bases. The CDR3 nucleotides are TGTGCCAGCAGCCCTGACAGTCTTAGAGCTTTCTTT. The encoded protein is CASSPDSLRAFF.

The V gene is TRBV14, the J gene TRBJ2-5; perhaps TRBD2 as D (5 bases). V was pared by 5 bases and J by 5 bases, with 6 bases between. CDR3 length equals 11 residues. CDR1 SGHDN and CDR2 FVKESK come from the germline V gene. The CDR3 is CASSREETQYF. In DNA, the CDR3 is TGTGCCAGCAGCAGGGAGGAGACCCAGTACTTC.

The rearrangement joins TRBV6-5 to TRBJ2-3; the D is unclear. V lost 7 bases and J lost 2, with 7 bases in between. Germline-derived CDR1 and CDR2 are MNHEY and SVGAGI. The CDR3 sequence is 12 residues long. The CDR3 here is CASKKSTDTQYF. CDR3 DNA: TGTGCCAGCAAGAAGTCCACAGATACGCAGTATTTT.